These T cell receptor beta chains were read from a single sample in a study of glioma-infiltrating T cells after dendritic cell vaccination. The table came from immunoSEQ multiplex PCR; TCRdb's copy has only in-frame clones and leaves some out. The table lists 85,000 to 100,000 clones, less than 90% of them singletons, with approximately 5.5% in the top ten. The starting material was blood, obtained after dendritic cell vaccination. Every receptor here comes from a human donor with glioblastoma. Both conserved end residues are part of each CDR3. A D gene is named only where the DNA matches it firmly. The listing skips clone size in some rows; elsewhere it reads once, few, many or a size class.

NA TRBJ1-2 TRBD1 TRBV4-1 CASSLGQGANYGYTF TGCGCCAGCAGCCTAGGACAGGGCGCTAACTATGGCTACACCTTC
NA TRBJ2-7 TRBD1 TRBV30 CAWDRGVGFEQYF TGTGCCTGGGACAGGGGAGTGGGGTTCGAGCAGTACTTC
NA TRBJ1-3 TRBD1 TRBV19 CASRDSQINTIYF TGTGCCAGCCGGGACAGTCAGATAAACACCATATATTTT
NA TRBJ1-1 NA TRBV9 CASSVAPGRADTEAFF TGTGCCAGCAGCGTAGCCCCGGGCAGGGCGGACACTGAAGCTTTCTTT
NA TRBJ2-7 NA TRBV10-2 CASRAASSYEQYF TGCGCCAGCAGAGCGGCCAGCTCCTACGAGCAGTACTTC
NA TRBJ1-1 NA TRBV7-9 CASSPSVNTEAFF TGTGCCAGCAGCCCGAGCGTTAACACTGAAGCTTTCTTT
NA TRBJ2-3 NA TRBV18 CASSRRSTDTQYF TGTGCCAGCTCAAGGAGGAGCACAGATACGCAGTATTTT
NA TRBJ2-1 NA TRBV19 CASSPTGHPYYNEQFF TGTGCCAGTAGCCCGACAGGACACCCCTACTACAATGAGCAGTTCTTC
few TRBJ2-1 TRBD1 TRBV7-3 CASSFGQGGGNEQFF TGTGCCAGCAGCTTCGGACAGGGAGGAGGCAATGAGCAGTTCTTC
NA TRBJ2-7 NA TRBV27 CASSLRRRPGYEQYF TGTGCCAGCAGTCTTAGGAGGCGCCCCGGCTACGAGCAGTACTTC
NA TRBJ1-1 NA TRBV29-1 CSVAQPMNTGAFF TGCAGCGTCGCACAGCCGATGAACACTGGAGCTTTCTTT
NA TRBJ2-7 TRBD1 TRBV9 CASSVRDREYEQYF TGTGCCAGCAGCGTCCGGGACAGGGAGTACGAGCAGTACTTC
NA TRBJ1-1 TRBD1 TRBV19 CASSIYGQATEAFF TGTGCCAGTAGTATCTATGGACAGGCAACTGAAGCTTTCTTT
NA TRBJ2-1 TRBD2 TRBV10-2 CASSLAGLNNEQFF TGCGCCAGCTCCCTAGCGGGACTCAACAATGAGCAGTTCTTC
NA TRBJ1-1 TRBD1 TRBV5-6 CASSFLQGRTEAFF TGTGCCAGCAGCTTCTTACAGGGGAGGACTGAAGCTTTCTTT
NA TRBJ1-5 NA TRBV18 CASASRTDQPQHF TGTGCCAGCGCATCCAGGACTGATCAGCCCCAGCATTTT
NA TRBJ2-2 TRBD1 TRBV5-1 CASSLDRGDTGELFF TGCGCCAGCAGCTTGGACAGGGGGGACACCGGGGAGCTGTTTTTT
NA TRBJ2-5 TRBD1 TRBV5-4 CASSGSLLVTGTQETQYF TGTGCCAGCAGCGGGAGCTTATTGGTGACAGGGACGCAAGAGACCCAGTACTTC